Each of the 7 T cell receptor beta chains below was sequenced from the same sample in a study of T cell responses to AZD1222 COVID-19 vaccine (dated by TCRdb to 2020 to 2023). Reading the label with the study, this specimen's time point is: baseline before first vaccination. Libraries came from the immunoSEQ multiplex PCR assay. Held by TCRdb, this immuneACCESS table contains in-frame sequences only and omits some clones. Under half of the omission traces to an unresolved V gene where checked; the cause of the rest is unknown. The sample contains approximately 80,000 clones, 85% to 90% of them found a single time. Just over 30% of the sample goes to the ten largest clones. This sample comprised peripheral blood, obtained on day 0 of AZD1222 vaccination. The receptors come from an adult in good health.

The rearrangement uses TRBV30 and TRBJ2-3; 11 nucleotides line up with TRBD1. V lost 2 bases and J lost 4; bases outside the gene matches: 11. This CDR3 is 17 amino acids long. The germline V gene encodes CDR1 GTSNPN and CDR2 SVGIG (reference sequence). For the CDR3, the DNA is TGTGCCTGGAGTACGTACGGGACAGGGGGTTTCGCAGATACGCAGTATTTT. Protein product: CAWSTYGTGGFADTQYF.

In this sample, this clone turned up once. This chain joins TRBV21-1 and TRBJ2-7; the table's D call, TRBD1, was not checked against the DNA. TRBV21-1 is annotated as a pseudogene. The CDR3 covers 13 residues. CDR3 in amino acids: CASSSRTGDEQYF. CDR3 sequence (DNA): TGTGCCAGCAGCTCTCGGACAGGGGACGAGCAGTACTTC.

The chain couples TRBV6-2 or TRBV6-3 to TRBJ2-7, with 12 bases lining up with TRBD2. Trimming cost V 0 bases and J 5 bases; bases outside gene matches: 8. This CDR3 region has 17 residues. Germline V CDR1 and CDR2: MNHEY, SVGEGT. The chain's CDR3 is CASSYSATSGRRNEQYF. In DNA, the CDR3 is TGTGCCAGCAGTTACTCGGCAACTAGCGGGAGGAGAAACGAGCAGTACTTC.

This clone has more than one count but fewer than ten. The chain recombines TRBV9 with TRBJ1-6; D call uncertain. V was cut by 1 base and J by 5 bases, with 7 bases left in between. Germline V gives CDR1 SGDLS, CDR2 YYNGEE. The CDR3 loop spans 14 amino acids. The CDR3 DNA sequence: TGTGCCAGCAGCGTAAAGTCTGATAATTCACCCCTCCACTTT. This codes for CASSVKSDNSPLHF. The complete variable domain, with remaining parts taken from reference TRBV9 and TRBJ1-6, reads DSGVTQTPKHLITATGQRVTLRCSPRSGDLSVYWYQQSLDQGLQFLIQYYNGEERAKGNILERFSAQQFPDLHSELNLSSLELGDSALYFCASSVKSDNSPLHFGNGTRLTVT.

V gene TRBV5-6 combines with J gene TRBJ1-2, with 7 bases aligning to TRBD1. V lost 3 bases and J lost 4; bases outside the gene matches: 6. CDR1 is SGHDT and CDR2 is YYEEEE in the germline V gene. This CDR3 is built from 14 residues. Written as DNA, the CDR3 is TGTGCCAGCAGCTGGACAGGATCGGCCTATGGCTACACCTTC. It codes for CASSWTGSAYGYTF.

CDR3: CASSGGPGPYNEQFF. The CDR3 DNA reads as TGTGCCAGCAGTGGCGGACCGGGACCCTACAATGAGCAGTTCTTC. The chain couples TRBV25-1 to TRBJ2-1; D tentatively reads TRBD1 or TRBD2 (5 bases each). In germline, CDR1 is MGHDK, CDR2 SYGVNS. Trimming removed 4 bases at V and 2 bases at J, with 12 bases between. The CDR3 is 15 residues long.

This chain links TRBV2 with TRBJ1-1; no definite D call. V lost 3 bases and J 2 bases, leaving 7 bases between the germline ends. This CDR3 spans 13 amino acids. Germline V gives CDR1 SNHLY, CDR2 FYNNEI. The CDR3: CASSEVPNTEAFF. The CDR3 DNA is TGTGCCAGCAGTGAGGTACCCAACACTGAAGCTTTCTTT.